Shown below are 10 T cell receptor beta chains from a single sample sequenced in a study of cytomegalovirus exposure and HLA in healthy donors. PCR used 60 Vbeta primers and 13 Jbeta primers. The table came from immunoSEQ multiplex PCR; TCRdb's copy has only in-frame clones and leaves some out. Seen in this sample are approximately 37,000 clones; the ten most common clones hold over 3.5%. Input material: PBMCs. Receptors were obtained from a male donor in good health and CMV-seronegative.

The rearrangement uses TRBV11-2 and TRBJ1-1; 7 nucleotides match TRBD1. J gave up 0 bases and V 11 bases, and 6 bases lay outside the gene matches. The CDR3 is 13 amino acids. Germline V CDR1 and CDR2: SGHAT, FQNNGV. The CDR3 DNA is TGTGCCTCATCGACAGGGATGAACACTGAAGCTTTCTTT. Its protein product is CASSTGMNTEAFF. The full variable domain, its missing parts supplied by reference TRBV11-2 and TRBJ1-1, is EAGVAQSPRYKIIEKRQSVAFWCNPISGHATLYWYQQILGQGPKLLIQFQNNGVVDDSQLPKDRFSAERLKGVDSTLKIQPAKLEDSAVYLCASSTGMNTEAFFGQGTRLTVV.

The chain links TRBV11-3 to TRBJ2-1, with TRBD1 matching 7 bases. The germline gives CDR1 SGHNT, CDR2 YENEEA. This CDR3 has 15 residues. The V and J ends lost 6 bases and 0 bases, in that order; junction bases with no gene match: 5. CDR3 DNA sequence: TGTGCCAGCAGTCGGACAGGCAGCTCCTACAATGAGCAGTTCTTC. Protein: CASSRTGSSYNEQFF.

J is TRBJ2-3 and V is TRBV7-3, with TRBD2 identical over 7 bases. V lost 5 bases to trimming and J lost 1 base; unmatched junction nucleotides: 6. This CDR3 comprises 15 residues. CDR1 is SGHTA, CDR2 FQGTGA, per germline. The CDR3 DNA follows: TGTGCCAGCAGCGTCACAAGCGGGGGCACAGATACGCAGTATTTT. Translating it yields CASSVTSGGTDTQYF.

The chain combines TRBV28 with TRBJ1-6, with 10 positions matching TRBD1. CDR3 size: 15 residues. Germline V lookup: CDR1 MDHEN, CDR2 SYDVKM. V was pared by 7 bases and J by 7 bases, with 7 bases of the junction left unmatched. The CDR3 spells CASTAPGQGNSPLHF. CDR3 DNA sequence: TGTGCCAGCACGGCTCCGGGACAGGGGAATTCACCCCTCCACTTT.

CDR3 bases: TGTGCCAGCGTATTTCACACCGGGGAGCTGTTTTTT. Residues: CASVFHTGELFF. The V gene is TRBV2, the J gene TRBJ2-2; D remains unclear. Deletions cut 8 bases from V and 3 bases from J, with 7 bases between. Germline CDR1 SNHLY, CDR2 FYNNEI. The length of the CDR3 is 12 residues.

The chain uses TRBV9 and TRBJ1-2; TRBD1 matches 10 bases. CDR3 length: 16 amino acids. The germline V gene has CDR1 SGDLS and CDR2 YYNGEE. Germline trimming cut 2 bases from V and 8 bases from J; bases unmatched to any gene: 12. This CDR3 reads CASSVFGGDRGGGYTF. DNA of the CDR3: TGTGCCAGCAGCGTTTTCGGTGGGGACAGGGGTGGCGGCTACACCTTC.

This chain links TRBV5-1 with TRBJ2-7, with D perhaps TRBD1 (5 bases). Germline V gene lookup returns CDR1 SGHRS and CDR2 YFSETQ. Deletions cut 0 bases from V and 4 bases from J, with 5 bases between. The CDR3 length is 12 residues. The CDR3 bases are TGCGCCAGCAGCTTGGAGGGGTACGAGCAGTACTTC. Protein sequence: CASSLEGYEQYF.

The chain couples TRBV5-1 to TRBJ1-1; 7 nucleotides align to TRBD1. This CDR3 has 12 amino acids. CDR1 and CDR2 from the germline V gene are SGHRS and YFSETQ. Trimming cost V 4 bases and J 5 bases; bases outside gene matches: 2. CDR3 sequence: CASSEGQTEAFF. The CDR3 DNA sequence: TGCGCCAGCAGCGAGGGACAGACTGAAGCTTTCTTT. The variable domain in full, with the rest retrieved from reference TRBV5-1 and TRBJ1-1, is KAGVTQTPRYLIKTRGQQVTLSCSPISGHRSVSWYQQTPGQGLQFLFEYFSETQRNKGNFPGRFSGRQFSNSRSEMNVSTLELGDSALYLCASSEGQTEAFFGQGTRLTVV.

This sequence joins TRBV5-4 and TRBJ2-7; 12 nucleotides match TRBD2. Trimming cost V 0 bases and J 7 bases; bases outside gene matches: 8. The germline CDR1 and CDR2 sequences are SGHNT and YYREEE (reference sequence). The CDR3 has 16 residues. The CDR3 DNA is TGTGCCAGCAGCTTGGGAGCTAGCGGGGGGGCATGGGAGCAGTACTTC. Translation: CASSLGASGGAWEQYF.

J is TRBJ2-1 and V is TRBV5-1, with 11 bases identical to TRBD2. After removal of 0 bases from V and 9 bases from J, the junction contained 14 bases not matched to a gene. CDR1 and CDR2 from the germline V gene are SGHRS and YFSETQ. The CDR3 covers 18 residues. CDR3 nucleotides: TGCGCCAGCAGCTTGGCACCTACTAGCGGGGGAAACCCACCTGAGCAGTTCTTC. Encoded protein: CASSLAPTSGGNPPEQFF.